The rows below give T cell receptor beta chains drawn from one sample of a study of vaccination effects on CD4 cells after COVID-19. Libraries were prepared by immunoSEQ multiplex PCR; TCRdb keeps only in-frame clonotypes and omits some of them. This repertoire shows tens of thousands of clones, approximately 70% found once; its top ten account for about 8.9%. Their target antigens are unknown. The sequencing used CD4+ T cells from PBMCs cultured with HCoV-NL63 spike peptides, collected before COVID-19 vaccination. The receptors here all came from a human donor who received a COVID-19 vaccine. Each CDR3 is given with its conserved first and last residue. Each record gives: D gene, clone size, J gene, V gene, CDR3 DNA, CDR3 protein. A D gene is named only where the DNA matches it firmly. Rows may omit the clone size; those that give it use once, few, many or a size class.

>NA|once|TRBJ1-1|TRBV14
TGTGCCAGCAGCCAGTCTCTTCGGGGGGAAGCTTTCTTT
CASSQSLRGEAFF
>TRBD1|NA|TRBJ1-2|TRBV7-8
TGTGCCAGCAGCTCCGGACAGGTGTTAGCTAACTATGGCTACACCTTC
CASSSGQVLANYGYTF
>NA|NA|TRBJ1-1|TRBV2
TGTGCCAGCAGGAAACAGGGTATGAACACTGAAGCTTTCTTT
CASRKQGMNTEAFF
>NA|NA|TRBJ1-1|TRBV3-1/TRBV3-2
TGTGCCAGCAGCCAAGTTGCCCAGGCGGCTTTCTTT
CASSQVAQAAFF
>NA|few|TRBJ2-2|TRBV9
TGTGCCAGCAGCGTAACCAGGGGCCTGAACACCGGGGAGCTGTTTTTT
CASSVTRGLNTGELFF
>NA|NA|TRBJ2-3|TRBV25-1
TGTGCCAGCAGTGAATATTCGAGTGGTACGCAGTATTTT
CASSEYSSGTQYF
>NA|NA|TRBJ1-3|TRBV5-4
TGTGCCAGCAGCCCAAACAGGGTAGGAGGAAACACCATATATTTT
CASSPNRVGGNTIYF
>NA|NA|TRBJ1-6|TRBV5-6
TGTGCCAGCAGCTTGTGGGGGAGCTCCTATAATTCACCCCTCCACTTT
CASSLWGSSYNSPLHF
>NA|NA|TRBJ2-1|TRBV5-1
TGCGCCAGCAGCTTGGCGGGCAGTCCCTACAATGAGCAGTTCTTC
CASSLAGSPYNEQFF
>TRBD1|NA|TRBJ1-2|TRBV12-3/TRBV12-4
TGTGCCAGCAGTTTGGGGACAGGGGCTGACTACACCTTC
CASSLGTGADYTF
>NA|NA|TRBJ2-5|TRBV10-3
TGTGCCATCAGCCTCAGGGAGTCGTGGGAGACCCAGTACTTC
CAISLRESWETQYF
>TRBD1|NA|TRBJ1-1|TRBV5-4
TGTGCCAGCAGCCCCAGAACAGGGGAGGGCACTGAAGCTTTCTTT
CASSPRTGEGTEAFF
>TRBD2|NA|TRBJ2-1|TRBV4-1
TGCGCCAGCAGCCAAGGGGTGGCAGGGACTAGCGGGAGTTATGAGCAGTTCTTC
CASSQGVAGTSGSYEQFF
>NA|few|TRBJ2-1|TRBV20-1
TGCAGTTCCGAGGTGGGGCGGTCGCAGTTCTTC
CSSEVGRSQFF
>TRBD2|hyperexpanded|TRBJ2-7|TRBV10-3
TGTGCCATCAGTGCGCGGGTTAGCGGGGGTGCCCTCTCCTACGAGCAGTACTTC
CAISARVSGGALSYEQYF
>NA|NA|TRBJ2-7|TRBV2
TGTGCCAGCAGCGCAGGGAGAAGGGGCCTATGGTACGAGCAGTACTTC
CASSAGRRGLWYEQYF